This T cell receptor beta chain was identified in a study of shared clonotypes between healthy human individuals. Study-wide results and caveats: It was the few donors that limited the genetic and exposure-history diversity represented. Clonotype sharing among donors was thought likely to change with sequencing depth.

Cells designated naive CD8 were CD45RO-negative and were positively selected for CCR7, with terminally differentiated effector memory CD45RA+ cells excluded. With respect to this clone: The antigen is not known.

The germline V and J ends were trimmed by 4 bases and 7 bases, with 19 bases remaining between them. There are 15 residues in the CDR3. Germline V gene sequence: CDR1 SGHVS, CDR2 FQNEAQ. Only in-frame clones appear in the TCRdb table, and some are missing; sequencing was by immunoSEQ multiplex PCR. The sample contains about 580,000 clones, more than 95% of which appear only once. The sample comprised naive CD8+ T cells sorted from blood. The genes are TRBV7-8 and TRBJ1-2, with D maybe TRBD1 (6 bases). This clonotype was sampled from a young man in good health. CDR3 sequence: CASSSAGAVFGGYTF. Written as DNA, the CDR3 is TGTGCCAGCAGCTCGGCAGGGGCGGTCTTTGGTGGCTACACCTTC.